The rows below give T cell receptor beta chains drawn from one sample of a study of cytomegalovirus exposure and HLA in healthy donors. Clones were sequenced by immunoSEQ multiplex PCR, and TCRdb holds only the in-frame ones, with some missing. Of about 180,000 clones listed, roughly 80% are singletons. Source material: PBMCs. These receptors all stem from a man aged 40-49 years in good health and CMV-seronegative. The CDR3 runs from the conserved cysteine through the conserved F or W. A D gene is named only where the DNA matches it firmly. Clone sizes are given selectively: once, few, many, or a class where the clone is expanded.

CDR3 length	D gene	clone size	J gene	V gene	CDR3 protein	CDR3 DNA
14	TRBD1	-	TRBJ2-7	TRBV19	CASSVGQGIYEQYF	TGTGCCAGTAGTGTGGGACAGGGGATCTACGAGCAGTACTTC
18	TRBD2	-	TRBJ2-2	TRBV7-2	CASSPPPRGGPGTGELFF	TGTGCCAGCAGCCCCCCCCCTCGGGGGGGCCCCGGCACCGGGGAGCTGTTTTTT
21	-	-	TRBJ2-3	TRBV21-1	CASSKWGDMCGDSWGTDTQYF	TGTGCCAGCAGCAAATGGGGGGATATGTGTGGGGATAGTTGGGGCACAGATACGCAGTATTTT
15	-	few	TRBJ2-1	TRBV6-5	CASSNQGKTRNEQFF	TGTGCCAGCAGTAACCAGGGGAAGACCCGCAATGAGCAGTTCTTC
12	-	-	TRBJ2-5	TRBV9	CASSVGVGEQYF	TGTGCCAGCAGCGTAGGGGTCGGGGAGCAGTACTTC
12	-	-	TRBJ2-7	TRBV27	CASSLWGSEQYF	TGTGCCAGCAGTTTATGGGGCAGCGAGCAGTACTTC
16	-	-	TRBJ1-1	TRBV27	CASSLYRASPNTEAFF	TGTGCCAGCAGTTTATACAGGGCCTCACCGAACACTGAAGCTTTCTTT
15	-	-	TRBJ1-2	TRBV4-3	CASSQANRPNYGYTF	TGCGCCAGCAGCCAAGCCAACAGGCCTAACTATGGCTACACCTTC
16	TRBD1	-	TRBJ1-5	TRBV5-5	CASSPYHETGGGPQHF	TGTGCCAGCAGCCCCTACCATGAGACAGGGGGAGGGCCCCAGCATTTT
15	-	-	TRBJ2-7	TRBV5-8	CASSPGGGRVDEQYF	TGTGCCAGCAGCCCTGGGGGGGGCAGGGTGGACGAGCAGTACTTC
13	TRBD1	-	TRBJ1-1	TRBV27	CASSWDRNTEAFF	TGTGCCAGCAGTTGGGACAGGAACACTGAAGCTTTCTTT
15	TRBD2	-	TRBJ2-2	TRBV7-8	CASSSLTSRAGELFF	TGTGCCAGCAGCTCCTTGACTAGCAGGGCCGGGGAGCTGTTTTTT
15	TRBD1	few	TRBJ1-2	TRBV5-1	CASSLVDRGNYGYTF	TGCGCCAGCAGCTTGGTGGACAGGGGAAACTATGGCTACACCTTC
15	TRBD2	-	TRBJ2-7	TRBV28	CASSSPGLGASTGAF	TGTGCCAGCAGTTCCCCGGGACTAGGCGCTTCAACGGGCGCATTC
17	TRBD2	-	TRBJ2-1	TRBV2	CASSERGGEIAGAEQFF	TGTGCCAGCAGTGAACGGGGCGGGGAAATAGCGGGGGCGGAGCAGTTCTTC
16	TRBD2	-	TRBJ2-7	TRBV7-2	CASSSTSGGAWDEQYF	TGTGCCAGCAGCTCGACTAGCGGGGGGGCCTGGGACGAGCAGTACTTC
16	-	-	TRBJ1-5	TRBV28	CASSFPAGDSNQPQHF	TGTGCCAGCAGTTTTCCGGCAGGGGATAGCAATCAGCCCCAGCATTTT
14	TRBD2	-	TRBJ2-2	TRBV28	CASSSRLATGELFF	TGTGCCAGCAGTTCAAGACTAGCTACCGGGGAGCTGTTTTTT
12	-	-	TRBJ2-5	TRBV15	CATSRDRETQYF	TGTGCCACCAGCAGAGACAGAGAGACCCAGTACTTC
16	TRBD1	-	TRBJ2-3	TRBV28	CASSFGTGVNTDTQYF	TGTGCCAGCAGTTTTGGGACAGGGGTCAACACAGATACGCAGTATTTT
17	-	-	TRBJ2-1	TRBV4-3	CASSQEIPSDGYNEQFF	TGCGCCAGCAGCCAAGAGATCCCTAGCGACGGATACAATGAGCAGTTCTTC
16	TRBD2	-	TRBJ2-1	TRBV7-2	CASSSSGRGGRNEQFF	TGTGCCAGCAGCTCCTCGGGGCGGGGGGGCCGCAATGAGCAGTTCTTC
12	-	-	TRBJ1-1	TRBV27	CASGQTPLVAFF	TGTGCCAGCGGACAAACCCCGTTGGTAGCTTTCTTT
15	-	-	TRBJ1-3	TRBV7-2	CASSLSQGPGNTIYF	TGTGCCAGCAGCTTATCGCAGGGGCCTGGAAACACCATATATTTT
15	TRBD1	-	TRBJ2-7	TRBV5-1	CASSWTGGVSYEQYF	TGCGCCAGCAGCTGGACAGGGGGCGTCTCCTACGAGCAGTACTTC
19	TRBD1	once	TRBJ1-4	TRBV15	CATSRVFGAGGSPNEKLFF	TGTGCCACCAGCAGAGTATTTGGGGCAGGGGGCTCCCCAAATGAAAAACTGTTTTTT
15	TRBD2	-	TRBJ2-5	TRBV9	CASSLATSGAETQYF	TGTGCCAGCAGCCTAGCAACTAGCGGGGCGGAGACCCAGTACTTC
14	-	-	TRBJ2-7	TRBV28	CASSRTDRSYEQYF	TGTGCCAGCAGTCGGACCGACAGGAGCTACGAGCAGTACTTC